One sample yielded the 8 T cell receptor beta chains listed below, sequenced in a study of blood T cell repertoires in COVID-19. Method: immunoSEQ multiplex PCR; TCRdb's copy keeps in-frame clones and lacks some. This sample has some 150,000 clones, with 70% to 85% found just once. The sample comprised peripheral blood. These receptors were obtained from a woman aged 45 to 65 with acute or convalescent COVID-19.

The gene calls are TRBV19 and TRBJ2-7; 7 nucleotides agree with TRBD1. Germline V gene sequence: CDR1 LNHDA, CDR2 SQIVND (reference sequence). The CDR3 spans 13 residues. Trimming took 7 bases from V and 7 from J; bases not matched to a gene: 10. This CDR3 reads CASMAGGLGEQYF. The CDR3, as DNA: TGTGCCAGTATGGCAGGGGGATTGGGGGAGCAGTACTTC.

The chain links TRBV11-3 to TRBJ2-3, with D possibly being TRBD1 (5 bases). Between the trimmed V and J ends, which lost 1 base and 3 bases, there was a span of 11 bases. Germline V gives CDR1 SGHNT, CDR2 YENEEA. The CDR3 length is 15 residues. The DNA of the CDR3 is TGTGCCAGCAGCTTAGGGTCAGGGCCGACAGATACGCAGTATTTT. Translating it yields CASSLGSGPTDTQYF.

This chain joins TRBV7-6 and TRBJ1-5; a possible D gene is TRBD1 (6 bases). From germline, CDR1 is SGHVS and CDR2 FNYEAQ. The CDR3 is 13 residues long. Trimming took off 6 bases at V and 3 bases at J, with 9 bases between the two ends. For the CDR3, the DNA is TGTGCCAGCAGTCCAGGGGTCAATCAGCCCCAGCATTTT. This codes for CASSPGVNQPQHF.

This sequence joins TRBV5-4 and TRBJ1-3; TRBD1 matches 11 bases. V lost 3 bases and J lost 0; bases outside the gene matches: 2. The CDR3 loop spans 16 amino acids. Germline lookup yields CDR1 SGHNT and CDR2 YYREEE (reference sequence). CDR3 loop: CASSSGQGDSGNTIYF. The CDR3, as DNA: TGTGCCAGCAGCTCGGGACAGGGGGACTCTGGAAACACCATATATTTT.

The J gene is TRBJ2-5, the V gene TRBV5-4, with 12 positions matching TRBD2. V lost 3 bases and J lost 5; bases outside the gene matches: 11. The CDR3 runs to 17 residues. Germline V gene data show CDR1 as SGHNT and CDR2 as YYREEE (reference sequence). CDR3: CASSSAPLAGGMETQYF. CDR3 sequence (DNA): TGTGCCAGCAGCTCCGCACCACTAGCGGGAGGTATGGAGACCCAGTACTTC.

The CDR3 nucleotides are TGCGCCAGCAGCCTAACAGGGAACGACGGCACTGAAGCTTTCTTT. Amino acid sequence: CASSLTGNDGTEAFF. The rearrangement joins TRBV5-1 to TRBJ1-1; a possible D gene is TRBD1 (6 bases). The V end was cut by 4 bases, the J end by 4 bases, with 17 bases between. The CDR3 contains 15 residues. Germline CDR1 reads SGHRS; CDR2 reads YFSETQ.

The V gene is TRBV7-2, the J gene TRBJ2-7, with D perhaps matching TRBD2 (5 bases). The CDR3 is 16 amino acids. From germline, CDR1 is SGHTA and CDR2 FQGNSA. The V end was cut by 3 bases, the J end by 0 bases, with 15 bases between. In DNA form, the CDR3 reads TGTGCCAGCAGCTTCGTGGAAAGCGGTAGCTCCTACGAGCAGTACTTC. It translates to CASSFVESGSSYEQYF.

The rearrangement links TRBV7-2 to TRBJ2-6; 8 bases map to TRBD1. Looked up from germline, CDR1 is SGHTA and CDR2 is FQGNSA. The CDR3 totals 16 residues. V was clipped by 5 bases and J by 2 bases; unmatched bases: 5. The CDR3 region has the DNA TGTGCCAGCAGCGGACAGGGTTTCGCTGGGGCCAACGTCCTGACTTTC. Translating gives CASSGQGFAGANVLTF. The whole variable domain, filled in from reference TRBV7-2 and TRBJ2-6, reads GAGVSQSPSNKVTEKGKDVELRCDPISGHTALYWYRQSLGQGLEFLIYFQGNSAPDKSGLPSDRFSAERTGGSVSTLTIQRTQQEDSAVYLCASSGQGFAGANVLTFGAGSRLTVL.